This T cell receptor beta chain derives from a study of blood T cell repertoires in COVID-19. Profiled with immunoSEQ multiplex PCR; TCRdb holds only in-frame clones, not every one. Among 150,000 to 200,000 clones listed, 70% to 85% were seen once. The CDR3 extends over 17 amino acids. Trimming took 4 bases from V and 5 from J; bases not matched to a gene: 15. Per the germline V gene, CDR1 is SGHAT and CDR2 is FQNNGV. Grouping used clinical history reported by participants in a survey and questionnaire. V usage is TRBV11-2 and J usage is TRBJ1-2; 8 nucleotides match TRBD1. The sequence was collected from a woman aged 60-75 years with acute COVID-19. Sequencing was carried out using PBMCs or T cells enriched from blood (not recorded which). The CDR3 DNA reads TGTGCCAGCAGCTCTTACAGGGGGATGAGTATAATTTATGGCTACACCTTC. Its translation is CASSSYRGMSIIYGYTF.